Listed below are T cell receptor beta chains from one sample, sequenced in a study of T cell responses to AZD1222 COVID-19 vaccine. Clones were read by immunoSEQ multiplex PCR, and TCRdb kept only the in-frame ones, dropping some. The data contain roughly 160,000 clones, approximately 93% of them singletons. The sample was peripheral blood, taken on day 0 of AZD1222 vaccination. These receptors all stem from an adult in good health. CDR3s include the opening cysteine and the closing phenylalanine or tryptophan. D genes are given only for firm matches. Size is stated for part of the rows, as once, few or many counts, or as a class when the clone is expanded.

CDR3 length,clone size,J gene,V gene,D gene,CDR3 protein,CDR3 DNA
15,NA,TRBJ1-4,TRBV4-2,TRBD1,CASSQAGTGDEKLFF,TGTGCCAGCAGCCAGGCCGGGACAGGGGATGAAAAACTGTTTTTT
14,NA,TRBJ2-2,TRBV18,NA,CASSPRIGSGELFF,TGTGCCAGCTCACCCCGTATAGGTTCTGGGGAGCTGTTTTTT
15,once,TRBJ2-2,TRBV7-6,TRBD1,CASSLVDRASGELFF,TGTGCCAGCAGCTTAGTGGACAGGGCGTCCGGGGAGCTGTTTTTT
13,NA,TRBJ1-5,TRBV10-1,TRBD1,CASNGTGAQPQHF,TGCGCCAGCAATGGGACAGGGGCTCAGCCCCAGCATTTT
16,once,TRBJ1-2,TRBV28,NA,CASSAKGRIANYGYTF,TGTGCCAGCAGTGCTAAGGGACGGATCGCTAACTATGGCTACACCTTC
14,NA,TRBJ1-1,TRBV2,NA,CASSLDRHNTEAFF,TGTGCCAGCTCCTTAGACAGACACAACACTGAAGCTTTCTTT
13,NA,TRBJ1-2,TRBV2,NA,CASSKRAGGGYTF,TGTGCCAGCAGTAAGAGGGCCGGAGGTGGCTACACCTTC
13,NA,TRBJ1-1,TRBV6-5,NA,CASLGNGNTEAFF,TGTGCCAGCCTCGGGAACGGAAACACTGAAGCTTTCTTT
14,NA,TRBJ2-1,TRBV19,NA,CASSISRGVNEQFF,TGTGCCAGTAGTATCAGCAGGGGGGTAAATGAGCAGTTCTTC
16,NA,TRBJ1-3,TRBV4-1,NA,CASSQGDQGSGNTIYF,TGCGCCAGCAGCCAGGGGGATCAGGGCTCTGGAAACACCATATATTTT
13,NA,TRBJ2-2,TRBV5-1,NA,CASSLVNPGELFF,TGCGCCAGCAGCTTAGTGAATCCCGGGGAGCTGTTTTTT
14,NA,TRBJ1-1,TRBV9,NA,CASSETWEDTEAFF,TGTGCCAGCAGCGAAACATGGGAGGACACTGAAGCTTTCTTT
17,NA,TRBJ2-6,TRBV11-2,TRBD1,CASSPSEGAAGANVLTF,TGTGCCAGCAGCCCATCAGAGGGGGCGGCTGGGGCCAACGTCCTGACTTTC
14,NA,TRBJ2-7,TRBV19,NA,CASSIDRYSYEQYF,TGTGCCAGTAGTATAGACAGGTACTCCTACGAGCAGTACTTC
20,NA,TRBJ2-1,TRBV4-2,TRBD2,CASSQAAGTSSRKAYNEQFF,TGTGCCAGCAGCCAAGCCGCCGGGACTAGTAGCCGAAAAGCATACAATGAGCAGTTCTTC
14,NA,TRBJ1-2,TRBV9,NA,CASSPGEGLYGYTF,TGTGCCAGCAGCCCCGGGGAGGGCCTGTATGGCTACACCTTC
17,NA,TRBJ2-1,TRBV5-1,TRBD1,CASSEFSGTGIDNEQFF,TGCGCCAGCAGCGAATTTTCCGGGACAGGGATAGACAATGAGCAGTTCTTC
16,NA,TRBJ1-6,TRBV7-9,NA,CASSSLAGEGSSPLHF,TGTGCCAGCAGCTCCTTGGCCGGCGAAGGGTCGTCACCCCTCCACTTT
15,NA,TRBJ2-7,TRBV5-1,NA,CASSLVSGGRAEQYF,TGCGCCAGCAGCTTGGTATCCGGGGGCCGGGCCGAGCAGTACTTC
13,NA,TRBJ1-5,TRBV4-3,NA,CASSQDTGQPQHF,TGCGCCAGCAGCCAAGATACCGGTCAGCCCCAGCATTTT
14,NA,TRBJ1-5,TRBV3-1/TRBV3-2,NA,CASSFRDGNQPQHF,TGTGCCAGCAGCTTCCGGGACGGGAATCAGCCCCAGCATTTT
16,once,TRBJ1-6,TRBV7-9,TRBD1,CASSSNRGLPNSPLHF,TGTGCCAGCAGCTCCAACAGGGGCCTGCCTAATTCACCCCTCCACTTT
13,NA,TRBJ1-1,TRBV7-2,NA,CASSAQGNTEAFF,TGTGCCAGCAGCGCACAGGGGAACACTGAAGCTTTCTTT
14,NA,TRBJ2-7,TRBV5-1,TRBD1,CASSFGQGTYEQYF,TGCGCCAGCAGCTTCGGACAGGGGACCTACGAGCAGTACTTC
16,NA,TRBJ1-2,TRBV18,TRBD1,CASSPTGGDRAYGYTF,TGTGCCAGCTCACCGACCGGCGGGGACAGGGCCTATGGCTACACCTTC
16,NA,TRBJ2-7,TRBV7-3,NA,CASSLKASGTPYEQYF,TGTGCCAGCAGCTTAAAGGCCTCCGGGACACCCTACGAGCAGTACTTC
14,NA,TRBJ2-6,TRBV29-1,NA,CSVKGSSGANVLTF,TGCAGCGTGAAAGGAAGCTCTGGGGCCAACGTCCTGACTTTC
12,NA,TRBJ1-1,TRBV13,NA,CASSLVTAEAFF,TGTGCCAGCAGCTTAGTGACAGCTGAAGCTTTCTTT
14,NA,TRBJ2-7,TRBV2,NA,CASSVQGGWGEQYF,TGTGCCAGCAGTGTACAGGGAGGTTGGGGCGAGCAGTACTTC
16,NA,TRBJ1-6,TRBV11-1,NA,CASSFVAGLYNSPLHF,TGTGCCAGCAGCTTCGTGGCGGGGTTGTATAATTCACCCCTCCACTTT
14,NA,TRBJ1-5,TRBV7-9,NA,CASSSVSGGQPQHF,TGTGCCAGCAGCTCCGTGTCTGGGGGGCAGCCCCAGCATTTT
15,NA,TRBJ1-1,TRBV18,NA,CASSPSLSMNTEAFF,TGTGCCAGCTCACCATCCCTCTCCATGAACACTGAAGCTTTCTTT
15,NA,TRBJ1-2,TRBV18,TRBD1,CASSPARDRVSPIRF,TGTGCCAGCTCACCCGCTAGGGACAGGGTTTCTCCTATCCGCTTC
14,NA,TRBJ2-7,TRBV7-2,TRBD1,CASSSDRGDHEQYF,TGTGCCAGCAGCTCGGACAGGGGGGACCACGAGCAGTACTTC
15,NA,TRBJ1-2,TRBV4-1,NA,CASSQGQLLGYGYTF,TGCGCCAGCAGCCAAGGACAGTTGTTAGGCTATGGCTACACCTTC
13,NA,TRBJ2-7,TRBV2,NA,CASSDAGVQGQYF,TGTGCCAGCAGTGATGCGGGGGTACAGGGGCAGTACTTC
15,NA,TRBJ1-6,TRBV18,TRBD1,CASSLRGQDNSPLHF,TGTGCCAGCTCACTACGGGGACAGGATAATTCACCCCTCCACTTT
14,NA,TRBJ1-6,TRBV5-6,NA,CASSHPSYNSPLHF,TGTGCCAGCAGCCACCCTTCCTATAATTCACCCCTCCACTTT
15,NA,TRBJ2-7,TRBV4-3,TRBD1,CASSPGGPRAYEQYF,TGCGCCAGCTCCCCAGGGGGTCCGCGGGCCTACGAGCAGTACTTC
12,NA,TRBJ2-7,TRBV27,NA,CASSNSLLVRYF,TGTGCCAGCAGTAACAGCCTCCTAGTTAGGTACTTC
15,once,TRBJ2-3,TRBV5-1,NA,CASSLNGGSTDTQYF,TGCGCCAGCAGCTTAAACGGGGGTAGCACAGATACGCAGTATTTT
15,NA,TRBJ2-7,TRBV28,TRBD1,CASSLGTGKFPEQYF,TGTGCCAGCAGTTTAGGGACAGGGAAGTTCCCTGAGCAGTACTTC
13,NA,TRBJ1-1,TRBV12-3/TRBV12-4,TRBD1,CASTPGQGSEAFF,TGTGCCAGCACCCCCGGACAGGGTTCTGAAGCTTTCTTT
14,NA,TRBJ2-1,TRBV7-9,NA,CASNLGAGLNEQFF,TGTGCCAGCAACCTCGGGGCAGGGCTCAATGAGCAGTTCTTC
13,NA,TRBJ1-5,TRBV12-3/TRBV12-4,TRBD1,CASSLTGDQPQHF,TGTGCCAGCAGTTTAACAGGGGATCAGCCCCAGCATTTT
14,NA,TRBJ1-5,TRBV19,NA,CATREGGRGQPQHF,TGTGCCACACGAGAGGGGGGGCGCGGTCAGCCCCAGCATTTT
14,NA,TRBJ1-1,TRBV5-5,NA,CASTKTGMNTEAFF,TGTGCCAGCACCAAGACAGGTATGAACACTGAAGCTTTCTTT
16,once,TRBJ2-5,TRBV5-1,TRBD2,CASSANSGGRQETQYF,TGCGCCAGCAGCGCGAATAGCGGGGGAAGACAAGAGACCCAGTACTTC
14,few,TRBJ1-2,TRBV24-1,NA,CATSDLDKENGYTF,TGTGCCACCAGTGATCTGGACAAGGAAAATGGCTACACCTTC
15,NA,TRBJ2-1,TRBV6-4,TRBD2,CASSDSQRGGLEQFF,TGTGCCAGCAGTGACTCACAGCGGGGGGGCCTAGAGCAGTTCTTC
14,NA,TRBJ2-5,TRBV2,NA,CASSWDTQEETQYF,TGTGCCAGCAGTTGGGACACCCAAGAAGAGACCCAGTACTTC
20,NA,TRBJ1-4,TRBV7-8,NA,CASSLNWKAGNLGTNEKLFF,TGTGCCAGCAGCTTAAACTGGAAGGCCGGGAACTTGGGAACTAATGAAAAACTGTTTTTT
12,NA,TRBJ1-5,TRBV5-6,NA,CASSLSNQPQHF,TGTGCCAGCAGCTTGTCCAATCAGCCCCAGCATTTT